This T cell receptor (beta chain) is drawn from a study of blood T cells in healthy people across ages. Primers used in a second PCR of about 7 to 12 cycles were a sample-barcoded 5' primer and a J-beta primer mix. TCRdb re-called the 5' RACE reads through MiXCR, storing one row per CDR3 protein. Among approximately 800,000 distinct CDR3 sequences listed, about three fifths were seen once. The germline V gene has CDR1 KGHSH and CDR2 LQKENI. The CDR3 extends over 13 amino acids. The germline V and J ends were trimmed by 7 bases and 0 bases, with 7 bases remaining between them. The chain carries TRBV18 and TRBJ2-1; D is ambiguous. Sequenced material: blood. This TCR derives from a man aged 25 to 40 in good health. CDR3 nucleotides: TGTGCCAGCTACGCAAGCTCCTACAATGAGCAGTTCTTC. This encodes CASYASSYNEQFF.